This T cell receptor beta chain is drawn from a study of shared clonotypes between healthy human individuals. Study results and caveats: Sampling was confined to blood; repertoires within tissues likely differ. The donor pool, a small one, limited the genetic and exposure-history diversity represented.

HIV-negative, healthy adults without recent acute infections or vaccinations were the donors. This clone has just a few counts. The target antigen is unknown. The authors ran unsorted PBMC replicate PCRs on 300 ng DNA, tens of thousands of T cell genomes. Using immunoSEQ multiplex PCR, the repertoire was profiled, and TCRdb retains in-frame clones only, with some absent. The sample lists about 96,000 clones, roughly 50% seen once, with roughly 16% in the top ten. V shed 5 bases and J shed 5 bases, with 12 bases lying between them. This CDR3 has 13 amino acids. Germline V gives CDR1 MNHEY, CDR2 SMNVEV (reference sequence).

The chain recombines TRBV27 with TRBJ1-1; perhaps TRBD1 as D (6 bases). Material: PBMCs. The origin of this receptor is a woman in her forties in good health. Some clones in this sample may be carry-over from other donors' samples. The CDR3 spells CASSLYRETEAFF. The DNA for the CDR3 is TGTGCCAGCAGTCTCTACAGGGAAACTGAAGCTTTCTTT.